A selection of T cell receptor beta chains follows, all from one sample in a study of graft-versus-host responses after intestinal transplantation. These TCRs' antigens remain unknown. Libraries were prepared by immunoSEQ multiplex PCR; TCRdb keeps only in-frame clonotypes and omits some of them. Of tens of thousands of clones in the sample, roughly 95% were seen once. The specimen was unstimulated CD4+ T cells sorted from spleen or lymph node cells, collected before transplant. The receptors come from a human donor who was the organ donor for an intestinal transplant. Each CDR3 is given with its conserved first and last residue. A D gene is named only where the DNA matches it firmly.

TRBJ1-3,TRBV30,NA,TGTGCCTGGAGTGTATACCCCAGTCGGAACACCATATATTTT,CAWSVYPSRNTIYF
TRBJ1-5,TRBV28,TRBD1,TGTGCCAGCAGTAGGCCGGGACAGGGCTATAGCAATCAGCCCCAGCATTTT,CASSRPGQGYSNQPQHF
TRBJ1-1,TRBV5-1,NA,TGCGCCAGCAGCTTAGAGGGAACTGAAGCTTTCTTT,CASSLEGTEAFF
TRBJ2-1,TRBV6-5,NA,TGTGCCACCCAGAGGGGCCACTACAATGAGCAGTTCTTC,CATQRGHYNEQFF
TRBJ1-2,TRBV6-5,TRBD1,TGTGCCAGCACCCGGGACAGGGCTGACTATGGCTACACCTTC,CASTRDRADYGYTF
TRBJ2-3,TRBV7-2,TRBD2,TGTGCCAGCAGCTTAATAGCTAGCGGGGGCCTACGAGATACGCAGTATTTT,CASSLIASGGLRDTQYF
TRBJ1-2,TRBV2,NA,TGTGCCAGCAGTGAAGCAATAGGGACTAACTATGGCTACACCTTC,CASSEAIGTNYGYTF
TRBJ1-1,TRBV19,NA,TGTGCCAGTATGAACAAAATGAACACTGAAGCTTTCTTT,CASMNKMNTEAFF
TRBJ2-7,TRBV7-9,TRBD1,TGTGCCAGCACCTGGACAGGGGGCGAGCAGTACTTC,CASTWTGGEQYF
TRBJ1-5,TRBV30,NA,TGTGCCTGGAGTGCTACAGTCACCGCCTATAGCAATCAGCCCCAGCATTTT,CAWSATVTAYSNQPQHF
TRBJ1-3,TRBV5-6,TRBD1,TGTGCCAGCAGCTATTACGGGACAGGAAGCTTGGGAAACACCATATATTTT,CASSYYGTGSLGNTIYF
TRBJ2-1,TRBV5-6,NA,TGTGCCAGCAGCTTGGATTTCCTAATCCTCTACAATGAGCAGTTCTTC,CASSLDFLILYNEQFF
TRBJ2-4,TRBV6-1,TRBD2,TGTGCCAGCGGGGGGGTCTACCTGTGGGACATTCAGTACTTC,CASGGVYLWDIQYF
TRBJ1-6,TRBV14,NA,TGTGCCAGCAGCCCTCGACAGGTTAATTCACCCCTCCACTTT,CASSPRQVNSPLHF
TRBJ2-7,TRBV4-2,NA,TGTGCCAGCAGCCAAGATCACGCGGGGGCTACCCCCTACGAGCAGTACTTC,CASSQDHAGATPYEQYF
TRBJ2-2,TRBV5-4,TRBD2,TGTGCCAGCAGCTTGGCCTGGACTAGCGGGGGTACCGGGGAGCTGTTTTTT,CASSLAWTSGGTGELFF
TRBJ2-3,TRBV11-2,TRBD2,TGTGCCAGCAGCTTCTTAGCGGGGGGGCCAGATACGCAGTATTTT,CASSFLAGGPDTQYF
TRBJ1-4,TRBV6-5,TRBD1,TGTGCCAGCGGGACAGGGGGCGAAAAACTGTTTTTT,CASGTGGEKLFF
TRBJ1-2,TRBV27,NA,TGTGCCAGCAGGAGCCGACTACAGGGTCACTGGGGCTACACCTTC,CASRSRLQGHWGYTF
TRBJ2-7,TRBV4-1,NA,TGCGCCAGCAGCCAAAGAGGCCGTTACGAGCAGTACTTC,CASSQRGRYEQYF
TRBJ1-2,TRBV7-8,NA,TGTGCCAGCAGCTTATCCGGGTTAGCTAACTATGGCTACACCTTC,CASSLSGLANYGYTF
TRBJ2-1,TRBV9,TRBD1,TGTGCCAGCAGCGTAGGGGACAGGGGTTTTTTTGAGCAGTTCTTC,CASSVGDRGFFEQFF
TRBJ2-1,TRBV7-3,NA,TGTGCCAGCAGCTTAGGGGCAGGATACGATGAGCAGTTCTTC,CASSLGAGYDEQFF
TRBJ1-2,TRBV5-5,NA,TGTGCCAGCAGCTTGGCCGGGAACTATGGCTACACCTTC,CASSLAGNYGYTF
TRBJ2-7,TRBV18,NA,TGTGCCAGCTCACCACGGTCTTACAGCTACGAGCAGTACTTC,CASSPRSYSYEQYF
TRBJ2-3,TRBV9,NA,TGTGCCAGCAGCGTCGGGGATTACCGCACAGATACGCAGTATTTT,CASSVGDYRTDTQYF
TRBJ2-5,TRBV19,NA,TGTGCCAGTGGGGGGGGCAGGGGAGAGACCCAGTACTTC,CASGGGRGETQYF
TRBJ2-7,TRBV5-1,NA,TGCGCCAGCAGCTTGTCCCCCTCCTACGAGCAGTACTTC,CASSLSPSYEQYF
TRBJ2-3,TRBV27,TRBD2,TGTGCCAGCAGTCCCGCAGGTGCGGGGGGCCAGAGCACAGATACGCAGTATTTT,CASSPAGAGGQSTDTQYF
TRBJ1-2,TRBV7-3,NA,TGTGCCAGCAGCGGCGGGGGCCCACTCTATGGCTACACCTTC,CASSGGGPLYGYTF
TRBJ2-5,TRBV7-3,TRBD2,TGTGCCAGCAGCTTCTCCGGGACTAGGGAGACCCAGTACTTC,CASSFSGTRETQYF
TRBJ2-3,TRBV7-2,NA,TGTGCCAGCAGCTTAAGTCGCGACCTAGATACGCAGTATTTT,CASSLSRDLDTQYF
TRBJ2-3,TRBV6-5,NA,TGTGCCAGCAGGCGGGGGCGCACAGATACGCAGTATTTT,CASRRGRTDTQYF
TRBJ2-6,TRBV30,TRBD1,TGTGCCTGGAGTGGACAGGGGGCTGCCGGGGCCAACGTCCTGACTTTC,CAWSGQGAAGANVLTF
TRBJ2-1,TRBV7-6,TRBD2,TGTGCCAGCAGCTTACGAGGACTAGCGATCTATGAGCAGTTCTTC,CASSLRGLAIYEQFF